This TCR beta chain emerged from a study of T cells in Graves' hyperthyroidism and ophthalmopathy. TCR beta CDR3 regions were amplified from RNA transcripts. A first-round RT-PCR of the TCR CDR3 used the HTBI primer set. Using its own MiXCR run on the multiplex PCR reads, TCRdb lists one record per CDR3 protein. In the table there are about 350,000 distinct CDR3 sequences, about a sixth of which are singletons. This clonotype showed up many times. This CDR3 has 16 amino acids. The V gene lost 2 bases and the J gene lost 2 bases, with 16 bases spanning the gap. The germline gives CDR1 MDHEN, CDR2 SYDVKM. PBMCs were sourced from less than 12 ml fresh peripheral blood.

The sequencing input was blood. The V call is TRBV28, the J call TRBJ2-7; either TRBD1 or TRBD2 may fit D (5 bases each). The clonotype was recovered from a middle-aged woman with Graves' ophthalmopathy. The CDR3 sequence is CASSLPPGRFTYEQYF. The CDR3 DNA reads TGTGCCAGCAGTTTACCCCCGGGACGGTTCACCTACGAGCAGTACTTC. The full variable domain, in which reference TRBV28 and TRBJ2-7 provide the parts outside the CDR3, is DVKVTQSSRYLVKRTGEKVFLECVQDMDHENMFWYRQDPGLGLRLIYFSYDVKMKEKGDIPEGYSVSREKKERFSLILESASTNQTSMYLCASSLPPGRFTYEQYFGPGTRLTVT.